This T cell receptor (beta chain) is from a study of blood T cell repertoires in COVID-19. Per the germline V gene, CDR1 is SGHRS and CDR2 is YFSETQ. The CDR3 length is 15 residues. V was shortened by 4 bases and J by 5 bases, with 16 bases between the two germline ends. Clones were read by immunoSEQ multiplex PCR, and TCRdb kept only the in-frame ones, dropping some. The data show some 100,000 clones, with approximately 83% seen just once and approximately 2.6% held by the top ten. Participants reported their clinical history, and cohort assignment relied on those reports. This TCR derives from a woman aged 45-59 years who had recovered from COVID-19. The sequenced sample was PBMCs or T cells enriched from blood (not recorded which). The V and J genes are TRBV5-1 and TRBJ2-1; tentative D call: TRBD2 (7 bases). DNA of the CDR3: TGCGCCAGCAGCCCGGGGAGGGGGACAAACAATGAGCAGTTCTTC. Translation gives CASSPGRGTNNEQFF.